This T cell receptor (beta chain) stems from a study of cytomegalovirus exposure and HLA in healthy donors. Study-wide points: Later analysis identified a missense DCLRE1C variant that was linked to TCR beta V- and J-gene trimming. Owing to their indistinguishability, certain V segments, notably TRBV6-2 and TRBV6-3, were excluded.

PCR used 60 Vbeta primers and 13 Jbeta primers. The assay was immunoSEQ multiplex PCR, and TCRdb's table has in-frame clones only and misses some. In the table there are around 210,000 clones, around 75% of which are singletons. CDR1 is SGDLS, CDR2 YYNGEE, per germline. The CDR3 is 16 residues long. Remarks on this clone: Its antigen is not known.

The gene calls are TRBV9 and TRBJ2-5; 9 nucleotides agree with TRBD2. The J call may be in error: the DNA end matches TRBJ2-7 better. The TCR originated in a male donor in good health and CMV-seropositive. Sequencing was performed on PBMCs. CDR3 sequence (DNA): TGTGCCAGCAGCGTAGAGGGTAGCGGGGGAAGGAACGAGCAGTACTTC. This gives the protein CASSVEGSGGRNEQYF.